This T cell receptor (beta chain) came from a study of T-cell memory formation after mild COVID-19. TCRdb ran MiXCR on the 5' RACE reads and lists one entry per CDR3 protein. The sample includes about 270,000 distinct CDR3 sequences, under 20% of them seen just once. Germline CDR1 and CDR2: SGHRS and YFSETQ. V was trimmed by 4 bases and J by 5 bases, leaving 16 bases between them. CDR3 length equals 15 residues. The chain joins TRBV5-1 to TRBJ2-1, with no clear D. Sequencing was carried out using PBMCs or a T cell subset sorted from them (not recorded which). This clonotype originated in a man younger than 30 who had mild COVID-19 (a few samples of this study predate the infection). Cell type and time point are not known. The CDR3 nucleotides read TGCGCCAGCAGCCACCGACTGACCAGTAACAATGAGCAGTTCTTC. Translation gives CASSHRLTSNNEQFF. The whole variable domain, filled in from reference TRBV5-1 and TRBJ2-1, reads KAGVTQTPRYLIKTRGQQVTLSCSPISGHRSVSWYQQTPGQGLQFLFEYFSETQRNKGNFPGRFSGRQFSNSRSEMNVSTLELGDSALYLCASSHRLTSNNEQFFGPGTRLTVL.